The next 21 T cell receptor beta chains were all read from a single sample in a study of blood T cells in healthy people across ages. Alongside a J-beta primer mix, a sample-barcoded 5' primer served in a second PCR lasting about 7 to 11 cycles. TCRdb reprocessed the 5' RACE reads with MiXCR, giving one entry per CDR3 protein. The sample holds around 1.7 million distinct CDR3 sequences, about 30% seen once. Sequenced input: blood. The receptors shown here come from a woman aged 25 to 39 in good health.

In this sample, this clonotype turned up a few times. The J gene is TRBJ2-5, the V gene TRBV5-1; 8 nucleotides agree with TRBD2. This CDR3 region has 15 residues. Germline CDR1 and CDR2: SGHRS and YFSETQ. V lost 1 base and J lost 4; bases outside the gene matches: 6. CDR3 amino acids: CASSLTGGPGETQYF. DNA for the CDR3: TGCGCCAGCAGCTTGACGGGAGGGCCCGGAGAGACCCAGTACTTC.

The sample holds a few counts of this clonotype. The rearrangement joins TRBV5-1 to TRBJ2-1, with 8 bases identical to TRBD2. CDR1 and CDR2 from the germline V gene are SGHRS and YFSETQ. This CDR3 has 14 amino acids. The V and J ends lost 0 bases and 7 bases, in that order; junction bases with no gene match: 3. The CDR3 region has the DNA TGCGCCAGCAGCTTGGATCCTAGCGGGAATGAGCAGTTCTTC. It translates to CASSLDPSGNEQFF.

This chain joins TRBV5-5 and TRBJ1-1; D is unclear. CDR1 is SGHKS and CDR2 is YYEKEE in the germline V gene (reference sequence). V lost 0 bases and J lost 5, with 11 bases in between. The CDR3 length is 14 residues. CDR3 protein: CASSLGSLATEAFF. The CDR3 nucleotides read TGTGCCAGCAGCTTGGGGTCTCTGGCAACTGAAGCTTTCTTT.

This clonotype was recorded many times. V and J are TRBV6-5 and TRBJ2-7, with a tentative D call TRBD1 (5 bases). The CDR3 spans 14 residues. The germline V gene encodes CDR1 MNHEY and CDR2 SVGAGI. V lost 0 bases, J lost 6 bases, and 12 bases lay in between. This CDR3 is CASSYSPDSGEQYF. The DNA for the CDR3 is TGTGCCAGCAGTTACTCCCCTGACAGTGGCGAGCAGTACTTC.

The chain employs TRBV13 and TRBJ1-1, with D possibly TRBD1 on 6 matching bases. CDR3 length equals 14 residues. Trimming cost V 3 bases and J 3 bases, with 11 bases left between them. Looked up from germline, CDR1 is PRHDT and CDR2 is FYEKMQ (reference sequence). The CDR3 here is CASSFGGRDTEAFF. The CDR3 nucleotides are TGTGCCAGCAGCTTTGGGGGGCGCGACACTGAAGCTTTCTTT.

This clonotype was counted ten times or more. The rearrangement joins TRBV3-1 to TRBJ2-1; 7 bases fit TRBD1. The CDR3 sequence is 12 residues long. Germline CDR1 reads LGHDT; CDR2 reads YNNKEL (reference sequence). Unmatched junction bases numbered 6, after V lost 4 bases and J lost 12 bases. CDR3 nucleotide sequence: TGTGCCAGCAGCCTCGAACAGGGGAGGCAGTTCTTC. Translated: CASSLEQGRQFF.

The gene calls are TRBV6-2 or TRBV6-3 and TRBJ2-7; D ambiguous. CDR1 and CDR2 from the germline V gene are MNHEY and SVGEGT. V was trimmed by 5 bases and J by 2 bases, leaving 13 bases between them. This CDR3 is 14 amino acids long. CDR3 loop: CASSTVGSTYEQYF. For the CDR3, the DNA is TGTGCCAGCAGTACAGTAGGGTCTACCTACGAGCAGTACTTC.

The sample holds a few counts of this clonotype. The CDR3 DNA reads TGTGCCAGCAGCGCGTCACCTAGCGGGAACGATGAGCAGTTCTTC. Protein sequence: CASSASPSGNDEQFF. This rearrangement joins TRBV9 to TRBJ2-1; the match to TRBD2 covers 9 bases. After removal of 3 bases from V and 8 bases from J, the junction contained 9 bases not matched to a gene. The germline V gene encodes CDR1 SGDLS and CDR2 YYNGEE. The CDR3 length is 15 residues.

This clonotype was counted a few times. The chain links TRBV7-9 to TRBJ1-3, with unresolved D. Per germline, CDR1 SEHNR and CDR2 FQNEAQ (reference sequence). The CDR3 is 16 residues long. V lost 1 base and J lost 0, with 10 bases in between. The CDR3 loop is CASSLGGSISGNTIYF. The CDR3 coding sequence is TGTGCCAGCAGCTTAGGTGGCAGCATCTCTGGAAACACCATATATTTT.

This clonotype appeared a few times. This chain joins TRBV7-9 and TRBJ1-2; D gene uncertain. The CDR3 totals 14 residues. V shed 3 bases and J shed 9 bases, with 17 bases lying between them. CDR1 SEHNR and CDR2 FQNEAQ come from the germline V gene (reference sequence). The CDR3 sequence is CASSFRRTPERYTF. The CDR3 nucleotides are TGTGCCAGCAGCTTTCGGCGGACTCCTGAACGCTACACCTTC.

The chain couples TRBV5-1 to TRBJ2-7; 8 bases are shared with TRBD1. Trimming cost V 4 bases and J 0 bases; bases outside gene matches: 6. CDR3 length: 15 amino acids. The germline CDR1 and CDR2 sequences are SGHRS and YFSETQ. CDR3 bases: TGCGCCAGCAGCGCGACAGGGGCCAGCTCCTACGAGCAGTACTTC. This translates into CASSATGASSYEQYF.

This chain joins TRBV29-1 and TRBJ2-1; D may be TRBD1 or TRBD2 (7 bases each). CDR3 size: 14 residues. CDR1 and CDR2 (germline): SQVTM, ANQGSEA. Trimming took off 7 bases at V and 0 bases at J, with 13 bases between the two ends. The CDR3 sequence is CSAERDSSYNEQFF. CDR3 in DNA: TGCAGCGCGGAGCGGGACAGCTCCTACAATGAGCAGTTCTTC.

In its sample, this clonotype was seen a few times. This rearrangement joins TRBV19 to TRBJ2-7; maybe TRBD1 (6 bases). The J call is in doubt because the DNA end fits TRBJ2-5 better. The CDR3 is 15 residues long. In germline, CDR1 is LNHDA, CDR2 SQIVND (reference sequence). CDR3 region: CASSQPTGLRATQYF. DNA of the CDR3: TGTGCCAGTAGTCAACCGACAGGTTTACGGGCGACCCAGTACTTC.

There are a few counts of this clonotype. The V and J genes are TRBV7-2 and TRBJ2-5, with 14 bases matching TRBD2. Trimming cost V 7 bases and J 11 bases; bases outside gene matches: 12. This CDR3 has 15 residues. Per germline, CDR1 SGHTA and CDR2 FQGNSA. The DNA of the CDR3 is TGTGCCAGCACTAGGACTAGCGGGAGGACAGAGGAGCAGTACTTC. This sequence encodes CASTRTSGRTEEQYF. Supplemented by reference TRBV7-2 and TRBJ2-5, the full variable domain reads GAGVSQSPSNKVTEKGKDVELRCDPISGHTALYWYRQSLGQGLEFLIYFQGNSAPDKSGLPSDRFSAERTGGSVSTLTIQRTQQEDSAVYLCASTRTSGRTEEQYFGPGTRLLVL.

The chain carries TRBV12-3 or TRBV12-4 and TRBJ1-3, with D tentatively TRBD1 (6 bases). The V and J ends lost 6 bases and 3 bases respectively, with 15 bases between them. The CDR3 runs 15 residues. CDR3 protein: CASRSWGARGNTIYF. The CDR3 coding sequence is TGTGCCAGCAGATCCTGGGGGGCGCGTGGAAACACCATATATTTT.

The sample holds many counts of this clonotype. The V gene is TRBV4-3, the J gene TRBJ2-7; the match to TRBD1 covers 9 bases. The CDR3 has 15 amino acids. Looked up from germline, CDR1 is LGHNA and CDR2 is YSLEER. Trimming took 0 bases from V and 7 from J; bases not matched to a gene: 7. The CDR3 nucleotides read TGCGCCAGCAGCCAAGAAGAACAGGGGGCTCATGAGCAGTACTTC. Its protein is CASSQEEQGAHEQYF.

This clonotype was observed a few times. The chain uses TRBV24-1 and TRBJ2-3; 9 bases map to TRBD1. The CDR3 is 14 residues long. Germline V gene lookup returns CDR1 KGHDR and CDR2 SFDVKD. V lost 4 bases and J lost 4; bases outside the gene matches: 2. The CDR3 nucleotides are TGTGCCACCAGTGACACAGGGGGCGCAGATACGCAGTATTTT. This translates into CATSDTGGADTQYF.

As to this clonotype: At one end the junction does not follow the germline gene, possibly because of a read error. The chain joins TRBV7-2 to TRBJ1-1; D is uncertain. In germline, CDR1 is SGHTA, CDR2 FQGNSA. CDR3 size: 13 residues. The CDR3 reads CAGSLASDTEAFF. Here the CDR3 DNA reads TGTGCCGGCAGCTTAGCGTCAGACACTGAAGCTTTCTTT.

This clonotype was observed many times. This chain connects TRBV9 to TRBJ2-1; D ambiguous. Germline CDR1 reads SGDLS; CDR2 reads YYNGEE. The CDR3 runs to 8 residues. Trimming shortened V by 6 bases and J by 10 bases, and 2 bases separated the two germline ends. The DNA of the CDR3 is TGTGCCAGCAAGGAGCAGTTCTTC. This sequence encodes CASKEQFF.

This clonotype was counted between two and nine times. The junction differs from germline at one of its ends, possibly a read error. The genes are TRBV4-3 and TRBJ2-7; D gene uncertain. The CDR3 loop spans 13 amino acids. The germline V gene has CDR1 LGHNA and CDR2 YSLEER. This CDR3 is CASSEDLNAQQYF. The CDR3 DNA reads TGCGCCAGCAGCGAAGATCTAAACGCCCAGCAGTACTTC.

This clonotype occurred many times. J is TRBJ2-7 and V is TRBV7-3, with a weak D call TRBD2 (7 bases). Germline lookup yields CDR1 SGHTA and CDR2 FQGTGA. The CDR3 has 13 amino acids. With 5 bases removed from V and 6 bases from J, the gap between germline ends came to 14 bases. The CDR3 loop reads CASSPSGGSEQYF. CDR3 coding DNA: TGTGCCAGCAGCCCCTCGGGGGGCAGCGAGCAGTACTTC. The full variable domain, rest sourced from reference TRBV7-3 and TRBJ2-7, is GAGVSQTPSNKVTEKGKYVELRCDPISGHTALYWYRQSLGQGPEFLIYFQGTGAADDSGLPNDRFFAVRPEGSVSTLKIQRTERGDSAVYLCASSPSGGSEQYFGPGTRLTVT.